The 11 T cell receptor beta chains below come from one sample, sequenced in a study of blood T cell repertoires in COVID-19. Some clones are missing from TCRdb's copy, which holds only in-frame ones; the method was immunoSEQ multiplex PCR. The repertoire holds approximately 210,000 clones, with approximately 81% as singletons. The specimen sequenced was PBMCs or T cells enriched from blood (not recorded which). These receptors came from a woman in her forties or fifties with acute COVID-19.

This clone was detected once. V gene TRBV5-5 combines with J gene TRBJ2-5; the D gene is possibly TRBD2 (6 bases). V was cut by 0 bases and J by 1 base, with 16 bases left in between. CDR3 length: 17 residues. Per the germline V gene, CDR1 is SGHKS and CDR2 is YYEKEE (reference sequence). CDR3 nucleotide sequence: TGTGCCAGCAGCTTGGATCCGGGCGGGACCGCCCAAGAGACCCAGTACTTC. As protein: CASSLDPGGTAQETQYF. Using reference TRBV5-5 and TRBJ2-5 for the parts outside the CDR3, the full variable domain is DAGVTQSPTHLIKTRGQQVTLRCSPISGHKSVSWYQQVLGQGPQFIFQYYEKEERGRGNFPDRFSARQFPNYSSELNVNALLLGDSALYLCASSLDPGGTAQETQYFGPGTRLLVL.

The J gene is TRBJ1-1, the V gene TRBV9, with D possibly being TRBD1 (6 bases). Trimming left V 0 bases short and J 8 bases short, with 17 bases between. Germline assignment: CDR1 SGDLS and CDR2 YYNGEE. The CDR3 has 15 residues. DNA of the CDR3: TGTGCCAGCAGCGTAGGAGGGGGGAGGGTCAACGAAGCTTTCTTT. This translates into CASSVGGGRVNEAFF. The full variable domain, its missing parts supplied by reference TRBV9 and TRBJ1-1, is DSGVTQTPKHLITATGQRVTLRCSPRSGDLSVYWYQQSLDQGLQFLIQYYNGEERAKGNILERFSAQQFPDLHSELNLSSLELGDSALYFCASSVGGGRVNEAFFGQGTRLTVV.

On this clone: This CDR3 is also generated by other DNA sequences in the sample. The chain combines TRBV18 with TRBJ1-2; D is possibly TRBD1 (6 bases). V was pared by 1 base and J by 3 bases, with 6 bases between. The CDR3 has 13 residues. From germline, CDR1 is KGHSH and CDR2 LQKENI. The CDR3 bases are TGTGCCAGCTCACCACAGGGGGACTATGGCTACACCTTC. Translating it yields CASSPQGDYGYTF.

The chain joins TRBV18 to TRBJ2-3; possibly TRBD2 for D (6 bases). The CDR3 runs 15 residues. From germline, CDR1 is KGHSH and CDR2 LQKENI. V was clipped by 4 bases and J by 5 bases, with 16 bases between them. The CDR3 sequence is CASSLSGGSQDTQYF. The DNA of the CDR3 is TGTGCCAGCTCACTCTCCGGGGGATCGCAAGATACGCAGTATTTT.

This clone was observed once. The V and J genes are TRBV28 and TRBJ1-2, with D perhaps matching TRBD1 (6 bases). Trimming stripped 7 bases from V and 7 bases from J, with 13 bases between. CDR3 size: 12 residues. Per germline, CDR1 MDHEN and CDR2 SYDVKM. The chain's CDR3 is CASKPGVGGYTF. Here the CDR3 DNA reads TGTGCCAGCAAGCCAGGGGTGGGTGGCTACACCTTC.

This chain links TRBV25-1 with TRBJ1-2; maybe TRBD1 (6 bases). Germline V CDR1 and CDR2: MGHDK, SYGVNS. The CDR3 totals 14 residues. The germline V and J ends were trimmed by 4 bases and 5 bases, with 14 bases remaining between them. CDR3 region: CASSGLGHAYGYTF. The CDR3 coding sequence is TGTGCCAGCAGTGGACTGGGACACGCTTATGGCTACACCTTC.

The chain carries TRBV28 and TRBJ2-1; no reliable D call. Germline CDR1 and CDR2: MDHEN and SYDVKM. CDR3 length: 15 residues. With 6 bases removed from V and 0 bases from J, the gap between germline ends came to 12 bases. CDR3 nucleotide sequence: TGTGCCAGCAGCCGCACAAGAAGCTCCTACAATGAGCAGTTCTTC. It yields the protein CASSRTRSSYNEQFF.

This chain links TRBV24-1 with TRBJ1-6; 12 bases are shared with TRBD1. The V gene's germline CDR1 is KGHDR and CDR2 SFDVKD. Trimming cost V 7 bases and J 11 bases; bases outside gene matches: 17. The CDR3 covers 18 residues. The CDR3 loop reads CATSPSTWDRGRKTPLHF. Written as DNA, the CDR3 is TGTGCCACCAGCCCATCCACATGGGACAGGGGGCGCAAAACACCCCTCCACTTT.

The genes are TRBV7-2 and TRBJ1-1, with 10 bases identical to TRBD1. Looked up from germline, CDR1 is SGHTA and CDR2 is FQGNSA. V gave up 5 bases and J gave up 2 bases; unmatched junction bases: 11. The CDR3 spans 17 residues. CDR3 nucleotides: TGTGCCAGCAGCCCCACGGGACAGGGGAAAACAAACACTGAAGCTTTCTTT. Amino acid sequence: CASSPTGQGKTNTEAFF.

This chain joins TRBV7-4 and TRBJ2-4; D unclear. The V gene's germline CDR1 is SGHVT and CDR2 SQSDAQ. Trimming removed 5 bases from V and 5 bases from J, with 16 bases in between. CDR3 length: 15 residues. The CDR3 is CASSPYLGRENIQYF. CDR3 DNA sequence: TGTGCCAGCAGCCCCTACCTCGGCCGGGAAAACATTCAGTACTTC.

The chain employs TRBV11-2 and TRBJ2-1, with D perhaps TRBD2 (5 bases). V was cut by 1 base and J by 7 bases, with 11 bases left in between. The CDR3 covers 14 residues. Germline-derived CDR1 and CDR2 are SGHAT and FQNNGV. The CDR3 loop reads CASSLVPGRNEQFF. The CDR3 nucleotides are TGTGCCAGCAGCTTAGTACCGGGAAGGAATGAGCAGTTCTTC.